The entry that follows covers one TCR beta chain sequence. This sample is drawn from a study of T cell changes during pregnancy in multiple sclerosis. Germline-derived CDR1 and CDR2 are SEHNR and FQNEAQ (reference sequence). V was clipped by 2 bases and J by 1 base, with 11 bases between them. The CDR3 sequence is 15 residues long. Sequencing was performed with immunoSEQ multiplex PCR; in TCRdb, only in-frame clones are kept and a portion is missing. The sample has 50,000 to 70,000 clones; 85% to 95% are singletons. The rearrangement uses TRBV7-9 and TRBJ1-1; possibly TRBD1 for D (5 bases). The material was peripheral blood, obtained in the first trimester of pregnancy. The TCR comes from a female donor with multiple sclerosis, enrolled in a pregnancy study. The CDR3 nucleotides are TGTGCCAGCAGCTTAACAGGCCATGAGAACACTGAAGCTTTCTTT. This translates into CASSLTGHENTEAFF.